This TCR beta chain originates from a study of shared clonotypes between healthy human individuals. TCRdb keeps only in-frame clones here, not all; method: immunoSEQ multiplex PCR. The sample holds nearly 1,000,000 clones, 76% seen once. This CDR3 region has 14 residues. Germline loops: CDR1 SEHNR, CDR2 FQNEAQ (reference sequence). With 5 bases removed from V and 3 bases from J, the gap between germline ends came to 11 bases. Concerning this clone: Its antigen is undetermined.

Memory CD4+ cells were the fraction left after CD45RA+ naive selection. Notes on the study in general: In contrast to clonotypes shared by all four donors, non-shared clonotypes had lower generation probabilities. Larger estimated richness was generally recorded for naive subsets relative to memory subsets. Clonotype sharing levels among donors were expected to vary with sequencing depth.

The rearrangement links TRBV7-9 to TRBJ1-5; D remains unclear. The sequencing input was memory CD4+ T cells sorted from blood. As for subset: CD45RA-negative fraction. This clonotype originated in a man younger than 30 in good health. CDR3 DNA: TGTGCCAGCAGCGTTGACGGCGACAATCAGCCCCAGCATTTT. Protein product: CASSVDGDNQPQHF.